Below, 22 T cell receptor beta chains from the same sample are listed, as sequenced in a study of OX40 agonist ivuxolimab in advanced cancers. Sequenced by immunoSEQ multiplex PCR; TCRdb stores in-frame clones only, minus some. The table records 100,000 to 150,000 clones, approximately 94% of them present only once. The sample was CD4+ or CD8+ T cells sorted from blood, taken in a trial of the OX40 agonist ivuxolimab. The source is an adult with an advanced solid tumor such as melanoma, head and neck, liver or kidney cancer.

V usage is TRBV18 and J usage is TRBJ1-1, with D possibly matching TRBD1 (5 bases). V was shortened by 3 bases and J by 0 bases, with 5 bases between the two germline ends. Per the germline V gene, CDR1 is KGHSH and CDR2 is LQKENI. The CDR3 is made up of 13 amino acids. CDR3 sequence (DNA): TGTGCCAGCTCACCGGACATGAACACTGAAGCTTTCTTT. It codes for CASSPDMNTEAFF.

V is TRBV5-6 and J is TRBJ1-4, with TRBD1 identical over 10 bases. Germline values: CDR1 SGHDT, CDR2 YYEEEE. This CDR3 has 15 amino acids. After removal of 0 bases from V and 8 bases from J, the junction contained 4 bases not matched to a gene. The CDR3 DNA is TGTGCCAGCAGCTTGGTGGGACAGGGGTTCGAAAAACTGTTTTTT. As protein: CASSLVGQGFEKLFF.

This chain links TRBV7-3 with TRBJ1-2; D perhaps matches TRBD1 (6 bases). Germline-derived CDR1 and CDR2 are SGHTA and FQGTGA. This CDR3 has 15 residues. V dropped 3 bases and J dropped 7 bases, with 18 bases sitting between them. The CDR3 sequence is CASSFGGQAVRGYTF. The CDR3 DNA is TGTGCCAGCAGCTTCGGGGGGCAAGCGGTTCGTGGCTACACCTTC.

The chain employs TRBV18 and TRBJ1-6, with TRBD1 identical over 9 bases. The junction had 7 bases not matched to a gene; V was cut back by 3 bases and J by 10 bases. This CDR3 has 15 residues. The germline V gene has CDR1 KGHSH and CDR2 LQKENI. The CDR3 sequence is CASSPSSDRGSPLHF. The CDR3 DNA follows: TGTGCCAGCTCACCCTCCTCGGACAGGGGCTCACCCCTCCACTTT.

Turning to this clone: The junction differs from germline at one of its ends, possibly a read error. The genes are TRBV2 and TRBJ1-2, with a tentative D call TRBD1 (6 bases). The CDR3 has 14 residues. Germline values: CDR1 SNHLY, CDR2 FYNNEI. This CDR3 reads CASGETGLAYGYTF. The CDR3 DNA is TGTGCCAGCGGTGAGACAGGCCTCGCCTATGGCTACACCTTC. Looking up the rest from reference TRBV2 and TRBJ1-2 gives the full variable domain: EPEVTQTPSHQVTQMGQEVILRCVPISNHLYFYWYRQILGQKVEFLVSFYNNEISEKSEIFDDQFSVERPDGSNFTLKIRSTKLEDSAMYFCASGETGLAYGYTFGSGTRLTVV.

V and J are TRBV28 and TRBJ2-1, with D unresolved. This CDR3 has 13 residues. V was clipped by 5 bases and J by 8 bases, with 13 bases between them. Germline V gives CDR1 MDHEN, CDR2 SYDVKM. The CDR3 here is CASSPPPLDEQFF. CDR3 in DNA: TGTGCCAGCAGTCCACCCCCCTTGGATGAGCAGTTCTTC. The whole variable domain, remainder taken from reference TRBV28 and TRBJ2-1, is DVKVTQSSRYLVKRTGEKVFLECVQDMDHENMFWYRQDPGLGLRLIYFSYDVKMKEKGDIPEGYSVSREKKERFSLILESASTNQTSMYLCASSPPPLDEQFFGPGTRLTVL.

The rearrangement joins TRBV2 to TRBJ1-2, with TRBD1 matching 9 bases. The V and J ends lost 6 bases and 4 bases, in that order; junction bases with no gene match: 9. The CDR3 contains 15 residues. CDR1 is SNHLY and CDR2 is FYNNEI in the germline V gene. The CDR3 region is CASRDPGQGSYGYTF. CDR3 coding DNA: TGTGCCAGCAGAGACCCGGGACAGGGTTCCTATGGCTACACCTTC.

The genes are TRBV23-1 and TRBJ1-1; D gene uncertain. TRBV23-1 is an ORF; its function is uncertain. Trimming shortened V by 4 bases and J by 6 bases, and 15 bases separated the two germline ends. The CDR3 consists of 14 residues. CDR3 sequence: CASSLRTNGAEAFF. CDR3 coding DNA: TGCGCCAGCAGTCTCAGGACGAACGGCGCTGAAGCTTTCTTT.

The rearrangement links TRBV11-2 to TRBJ2-3; D is uncertain. This CDR3 contains 13 residues. V was clipped by 2 bases and J by 7 bases, with 10 bases between them. Looked up from germline, CDR1 is SGHAT and CDR2 is FQNNGV. The CDR3 DNA sequence: TGTGCCAGCAGCTTAACTCGGGTGAATACGCAGTATTTT. Encoded protein: CASSLTRVNTQYF.

The chain joins TRBV30 to TRBJ1-4; tentatively, D is TRBD1 (5 bases). The germline CDR1 and CDR2 sequences are GTSNPN and SVGIG (reference sequence). The length of the CDR3 is 13 residues. Trimming removed 2 bases from V and 4 bases from J, with 8 bases in between. CDR3 protein: CAWSSGINEKLFF. The DNA for the CDR3 is TGTGCCTGGAGTTCAGGGATTAATGAAAAACTGTTTTTT.

The CDR3 region is CASSSTTGSEGYTF. CDR3 coding DNA: TGTGCCAGCAGTTCCACTACAGGGTCTGAAGGCTACACCTTC. The chain links TRBV6-5 to TRBJ1-2, with D maybe TRBD1 (6 bases). CDR1 MNHEY and CDR2 SVGAGI come from the germline V gene. The CDR3 is 14 amino acids. V dropped 4 bases and J dropped 8 bases, with 17 bases sitting between them.

The V call is TRBV4-1, the J call TRBJ1-2, with a weak D call TRBD1 (5 bases). This CDR3 spans 15 amino acids. Germline loops: CDR1 MGHRA, CDR2 YSYEKL. Deletions cut 1 base from V and 4 bases from J, with 13 bases between. Here the CDR3 DNA reads TGCGCCAGCAGCCAAGTAGGCAGGGTGAGCTATGGCTACACCTTC. It translates to CASSQVGRVSYGYTF.

The chain links TRBV11-2 to TRBJ2-1, with D maybe TRBD2 (5 bases). Trimming left V 1 base short and J 7 bases short, with 20 bases between. CDR1 and CDR2 (germline): SGHAT, FQNNGV. The CDR3 totals 17 residues. CDR3 loop: CASSLGPPNGGRNEQFF. The CDR3, as DNA: TGTGCCAGCAGCTTAGGACCACCCAACGGCGGGCGAAATGAGCAGTTCTTC.

The rearrangement links TRBV7-8 to TRBJ2-2; no clear D gene. The CDR3 extends over 15 amino acids. Germline V CDR1 and CDR2: SGHVS, FQNEAQ. The V and J ends lost 1 base and 8 bases respectively, with 14 bases between them. Here the CDR3 DNA reads TGTGCCAGCAGCTTAGTCCGACTGGAAAAAGGGGAGCTGTTTTTT. It encodes CASSLVRLEKGELFF.

The genes are TRBV21-1 and TRBJ2-5; the table's D call TRBD2 went unverified against the DNA. TRBV21-1 is listed as a pseudogene. The length of the CDR3 is 12 residues. CDR3 in DNA: TGTGCCAGCTTTGGGAGGGGAGAGACCCAGTACTTC. Its translation: CASFGRGETQYF.

The rearrangement joins TRBV30 to TRBJ1-1; perhaps TRBD1 as D (6 bases). Between the trimmed V and J ends, which lost 0 bases and 0 bases, there was a span of 14 bases. Germline CDR1 is GTSNPN and CDR2 is SVGIG (reference sequence). The CDR3 is 16 residues long. The CDR3 here is CAWSVCQGHMNTEAFF. Written as DNA, the CDR3 is TGTGCCTGGAGTGTTTGTCAGGGGCACATGAACACTGAAGCTTTCTTT.

This chain uses TRBV19 with TRBJ1-1; perhaps TRBD1 as D (5 bases). V was cut by 6 bases and J by 0 bases, with 14 bases left in between. CDR1 is LNHDA and CDR2 is SQIVND in the germline V gene (reference sequence). The length of the CDR3 is 15 residues. This CDR3 is CASRDRQLMNTEAFF. The CDR3 bases are TGTGCCAGTAGGGACCGACAGTTAATGAACACTGAAGCTTTCTTT.

J is TRBJ2-2 and V is TRBV19; 11 bases agree with TRBD2. Losses at the gene ends were 0 bases for V and 1 base for J; bases not matched to a gene: 4. CDR1 is LNHDA, CDR2 SQIVND, per germline (reference sequence). The CDR3 is 18 residues long. As DNA, the CDR3 is TGTGCCAGTAGTATAGATCGACTAGCGGGACGGAACACCGGGGAGCTGTTTTTT. Protein product: CASSIDRLAGRNTGELFF.

The chain combines TRBV4-3 with TRBJ2-3; D not certain. This CDR3 has 17 residues. The V end lost 0 bases, the J end lost 4 bases, and 17 bases lay between the germline ends. CDR1 and CDR2 (germline): LGHNA, YSLEER. CDR3 in amino acids: CASSQEDVLNPPDTQYF. Written as DNA, the CDR3 is TGCGCCAGCAGCCAAGAGGATGTCCTCAACCCCCCAGATACGCAGTATTTT.

This clone was found a few times. The chain joins TRBV5-1 to TRBJ1-2; 10 bases line up with TRBD1. There are 14 residues in the CDR3. Per germline, CDR1 SGHRS and CDR2 YFSETQ. Trimming at V came to 3 bases and at J to 4 bases, leaving 3 bases not matched to a gene. The CDR3 DNA follows: TGCGCCAGCAGCTCGACAGGGGGCACCTATGGCTACACCTTC. Its translation: CASSSTGGTYGYTF. Filled out from reference TRBV5-1 and TRBJ1-2, the complete variable domain reads KAGVTQTPRYLIKTRGQQVTLSCSPISGHRSVSWYQQTPGQGLQFLFEYFSETQRNKGNFPGRFSGRQFSNSRSEMNVSTLELGDSALYLCASSSTGGTYGYTFGSGTRLTVV.

This chain links TRBV7-6 with TRBJ1-3; D unclear. Per germline, CDR1 SGHVS and CDR2 FNYEAQ. The CDR3 is made up of 16 amino acids. Trimming pared 5 bases from V and 4 bases from J, leaving 18 bases between. In DNA, the CDR3 is TGTGCCAGCAGCCCCAGGTTCGGGGTAGGAGGAAACACCATATATTTT. Protein sequence: CASSPRFGVGGNTIYF. Drawing the rest from reference TRBV7-6 and TRBJ1-3, the complete variable domain is GAGVSQSPRYKVTKRGQDVALRCDPISGHVSLYWYRQALGQGPEFLTYFNYEAQQDKSGLPNDRFSAERPEGSISTLTIQRTEQRDSAMYRCASSPRFGVGGNTIYFGEGSWLTVV.

This clone was seen a single time. The chain employs TRBV28 and TRBJ1-1; D is uncertain. The germline V and J ends were trimmed by 3 bases and 4 bases, with 12 bases remaining between them. Germline CDR1 reads MDHEN; CDR2 reads SYDVKM. The CDR3 totals 14 residues. CDR3 sequence: CASSFLREGTEAFF. Written as DNA, the CDR3 is TGTGCCAGCAGTTTTTTGAGGGAAGGCACTGAAGCTTTCTTT.